One sample yielded the 30 T cell receptor beta chains listed below, sequenced in a study of blood T cells in healthy people across ages. The authors ran a second PCR of 7 to 11 cycles using a sample-barcoded 5' primer and a J-beta primer mix. TCRdb called the 5' RACE reads again in MiXCR, with one record for every CDR3 protein. The sample has 1.5 million to 2 million distinct CDR3 sequences, about 35% seen once. Sequenced input: blood. The receptor source for this set is a woman aged 25 to 39 in good health.

This clonotype has a handful of counts. The chain recombines TRBV6-1 with TRBJ2-1; 8 nucleotides agree with TRBD2. Germline V gene data show CDR1 as MNHNS and CDR2 as SASEGT. The CDR3 is made up of 15 amino acids. J was trimmed by 2 bases and V by 3 bases; bases with no gene match: 3. The CDR3 nucleotides are TGTGCCAGCAGTGAGCAGCGGGAGACCTACAATGAGCAGTTCTTC. This sequence encodes CASSEQRETYNEQFF.

CDR3 residues: CAIQRLVGGQETQYF. CDR3 in DNA: TGTGCCATCCAAAGACTGGTGGGAGGCCAAGAGACCCAGTACTTC. The chain uses TRBV7-9 and TRBJ2-5, with D possibly matching TRBD2 (6 bases). Per germline, CDR1 SEHNR and CDR2 FQNEAQ (reference sequence). CDR3 length: 15 amino acids. Trimming stripped 10 bases from V and 1 base from J, with 19 bases between.

The J gene is TRBJ2-7, the V gene TRBV7-2, with D tentatively TRBD1 (5 bases). CDR3 length: 14 amino acids. V lost 4 bases and J lost 1, with 11 bases in between. Germline CDR1 and CDR2: SGHTA and FQGNSA. This CDR3 reads CASSWADTSYEQYF. CDR3 bases: TGTGCCAGCAGCTGGGCGGACACGTCCTACGAGCAGTACTTC.

This clonotype occurred a few times. The rearrangement joins TRBV20-1 to TRBJ2-1, with a tentative D call TRBD2 (6 bases). Trimming shortened V by 2 bases and J by 4 bases, and 15 bases separated the two germline ends. CDR1 is DFQATT and CDR2 is SNEGSKA in the germline V gene (reference sequence). The length of the CDR3 is 15 residues. The CDR3 sequence is CSARSPSAPYNEQFF. The CDR3 DNA is TGCAGTGCTAGATCCCCTAGCGCCCCATACAATGAGCAGTTCTTC.

This clonotype was detected once. The V gene is TRBV6-1, the J gene TRBJ2-7, with 7 bases that match TRBD1. This CDR3 region has 15 residues. The germline V gene has CDR1 MNHNS and CDR2 SASEGT. The J segment lost 5 bases and the V segment lost 1 base, leaving 8 bases of the junction unmatched. The CDR3 DNA follows: TGTGCCAGCAGTGAAGTAAAGGCAGGGGGTGACGAGCAGTACTTC. It translates to CASSEVKAGGDEQYF.

This sequence joins TRBV6-2 or TRBV6-3 and TRBJ2-5; D is unclear. There are 17 residues in the CDR3. V gave up 7 bases and J gave up 5 bases, with 26 bases separating them. Germline lookup yields CDR1 MNHEY and CDR2 SVGEGT. The chain's CDR3 is CASNPRLAGGRSETQYF. CDR3 nucleotides: TGTGCCAGCAACCCTAGGTTGGCCGGTGGACGGTCCGAGACCCAGTACTTC.

Remarks on this clonotype: A junction end diverges from the germline sequence, so it may reflect a read error. This rearrangement joins TRBV4-1 to TRBJ2-1; D remains unclear. The CDR3 loop spans 16 amino acids. Germline V gives CDR1 MGHRA, CDR2 YSYEKL. The DNA for the CDR3 is TGCGCCAGCAGCCAAGGAGACACCGGCTCCCACAATGAGCAGTTCTTC. Translation gives CASSQGDTGSHNEQFF.

This clonotype has ten or more counts. The chain joins TRBV28 to TRBJ2-7; no clear D gene. The V gene lost 3 bases and the J gene lost 5 bases, with 11 bases spanning the gap. CDR3 length equals 13 residues. Germline V lookup: CDR1 MDHEN, CDR2 SYDVKM. The CDR3: CASSFGQVNEQYF. CDR3 coding DNA: TGTGCCAGCAGTTTTGGGCAGGTGAACGAGCAGTACTTC. The complete variable domain, with remaining parts taken from reference TRBV28 and TRBJ2-7, reads DVKVTQSSRYLVKRTGEKVFLECVQDMDHENMFWYRQDPGLGLRLIYFSYDVKMKEKGDIPEGYSVSREKKERFSLILESASTNQTSMYLCASSFGQVNEQYFGPGTRLTVT.

J is TRBJ2-1 and V is TRBV10-3; TRBD2 matches at 12 bases. Per the germline V gene, CDR1 is ENHRY and CDR2 is SYGVKD. The CDR3 runs 15 residues. J lost 6 bases, V lost 2 bases, and 2 bases had no gene match. The CDR3 bases are TGTGCCATCAGTGAGCCTAGCGGGAGGGGCAATGAGCAGTTCTTC. Protein: CAISEPSGRGNEQFF.

In this sample, this clonotype turned up a few times. J is TRBJ1-1 and V is TRBV20-1; 8 bases map to TRBD1. Germline V lookup: CDR1 DFQATT, CDR2 SNEGSKA (reference sequence). J lost 1 base, V lost 1 base, and 2 bases had no gene match. The CDR3 contains 14 residues. CDR3 residues: CSARAGTGNTEAFF. CDR3 coding DNA: TGCAGTGCTAGAGCCGGGACAGGGAACACTGAAGCTTTCTTT.

This clonotype was detected a few times. This chain joins TRBV27 and TRBJ1-6; the D gene is possibly TRBD1 (6 bases). Germline V gene sequence: CDR1 MNHEY, CDR2 SMNVEV (reference sequence). The CDR3 is 15 amino acids. The V end lost 5 bases, the J end lost 8 bases, and 16 bases lay between the germline ends. CDR3 amino acids: CASSPQGGLDSPLHF. The CDR3 nucleotides are TGTGCCAGCAGTCCACAGGGAGGTTTGGATTCACCCCTCCACTTT.

This clonotype was observed many times. The chain joins TRBV29-1 to TRBJ2-1; 7 nucleotides agree with TRBD2. In germline, CDR1 is SQVTM, CDR2 ANQGSEA. With V trimmed by 8 bases and J by 7 bases, 14 bases remained unmatched. The CDR3 length is 14 residues. The CDR3 loop is CSTEAGRGVNEQFF. DNA for the CDR3: TGCAGCACTGAAGCGGGGCGAGGGGTTAATGAGCAGTTCTTC.

This clonotype has a count of ten or more. The chain joins TRBV6-1 to TRBJ2-5, with 9 bases aligning to TRBD2. CDR3 length equals 13 residues. Germline lookup yields CDR1 MNHNS and CDR2 SASEGT. Trimming cost V 6 bases and J 3 bases; bases outside gene matches: 2. CDR3 DNA sequence: TGTGCCAGCAGGGGGACTAGCAAAGAGACCCAGTACTTC. It specifies CASRGTSKETQYF.

This clonotype was detected only a few times. This chain links TRBV9 with TRBJ2-1; possibly TRBD2 for D (5 bases). This CDR3 has 15 amino acids. Germline CDR1 and CDR2: SGDLS and YYNGEE. Trimming shortened V by 5 bases and J by 9 bases, and 21 bases separated the two germline ends. The CDR3 reads CASSRATDWVSEQFF. The DNA for the CDR3 is TGTGCCAGCAGTAGGGCGACGGACTGGGTGAGTGAGCAGTTCTTC.

The genes are TRBV12-3 or TRBV12-4 and TRBJ1-5; a possible D gene is TRBD1 (5 bases). Deletions cut 3 bases from V and 5 bases from J, with 14 bases between. CDR3 length equals 15 residues. CDR3 in DNA: TGTGCCAGCAGTTTGGAGAGGGGTGGGCATCAGCCCCAGCATTTT. This gives the protein CASSLERGGHQPQHF.

This clonotype has a handful of counts. The chain carries TRBV9 and TRBJ1-2, with 9 bases matching TRBD1. Germline loops: CDR1 SGDLS, CDR2 YYNGEE. This CDR3 has 16 amino acids. V gave up 3 bases and J gave up 8 bases; unmatched junction bases: 14. CDR3 coding DNA: TGTGCCAGCAGCGCGCGCATGAGAGGGACAGGGTACGGCTACACCTTC. Translation: CASSARMRGTGYGYTF. The whole variable domain, remainder taken from reference TRBV9 and TRBJ1-2, is DSGVTQTPKHLITATGQRVTLRCSPRSGDLSVYWYQQSLDQGLQFLIQYYNGEERAKGNILERFSAQQFPDLHSELNLSSLELGDSALYFCASSARMRGTGYGYTFGSGTRLTVV.

This clonotype has only a few counts. This chain joins TRBV3-1 and TRBJ1-1; D is unclear. The V end was cut by 4 bases, the J end by 0 bases, with 12 bases between. CDR1 and CDR2 from the germline V gene are LGHDT and YNNKEL (reference sequence). There are 15 residues in the CDR3. The CDR3 spells CASSPGGPMNTEAFF. The CDR3 DNA sequence: TGTGCCAGCAGCCCTGGCGGCCCCATGAACACTGAAGCTTTCTTT.

In the case of this clonotype: A much more abundant neighbour one base away suggests this may be a read error. The gene calls are TRBV4-1 and TRBJ2-3; D call uncertain. Germline values: CDR1 MGHRA, CDR2 YSYEKL. The CDR3 has 15 amino acids. V lost 2 bases and J 0 bases, leaving 9 bases between the germline ends. CDR3 nucleotide sequence: TGCGCCAGCAGCCAACCGACAACTAGCACAGATACGCAGTATTTT. The encoded protein is CASSQPTTSTDTQYF.

This clonotype was seen only a few times. The V call is TRBV7-9, the J call TRBJ1-2; 7 bases fit TRBD1. The V and J ends lost 7 bases and 4 bases, in that order; junction bases with no gene match: 15. The CDR3 is made up of 16 amino acids. Germline values: CDR1 SEHNR, CDR2 FQNEAQ (reference sequence). The CDR3 DNA is TGTGCCAGCATCGTAGGGGGCGGATTCGAGGGCTATGGCTACACCTTC. Protein: CASIVGGGFEGYGYTF.

About this clonotype itself: At one end, the junction sequence differs from germline, possibly due to a read error. This chain links TRBV5-1 with TRBJ1-2; D may be TRBD1 (6 bases). Germline loops: CDR1 SGHRS, CDR2 YFSETQ. The CDR3 has 15 residues. CDR3 amino acids: CASSLTTGANYGYAF. CDR3 in DNA: TGCGCCAGCAGCTTAACGACAGGAGCTAACTATGGCTACGCCTTC.

About this clonotype: A clone one base away is much larger, so this may be a read error. The chain links TRBV20-1 to TRBJ2-3; no clear D. Looked up from germline, CDR1 is DFQATT and CDR2 is SNEGSKA (reference sequence). CDR3 length: 15 amino acids. The CDR3 spells CNASRPEVNADTQYF. The CDR3 DNA is TGCAATGCGAGCAGGCCCGAGGTTAACGCAGATACGCAGTATTTT.

This chain links TRBV9 with TRBJ1-1; 12 bases are shared with TRBD1. Per germline, CDR1 SGDLS and CDR2 YYNGEE. The CDR3 is made up of 20 amino acids. The trim removed 5 bases at V and 3 bases at J, leaving 20 bases unmatched. The CDR3 DNA follows: TGTGCCAGCAGTCGTAGAGATGGGGACAGGGGGCGCAATATGGACACTGAAGCTTTCTTT. Encoded protein: CASSRRDGDRGRNMDTEAFF.

The V call is TRBV7-3, the J call TRBJ2-7; 8 nucleotides agree with TRBD2. The J segment lost 3 bases and the V segment lost 4 bases, leaving 14 bases of the junction unmatched. From germline, CDR1 is SGHTA and CDR2 FQGTGA. The CDR3 is 17 amino acids. The CDR3 DNA reads TGTGCCAGCAGCTCCCTTTTCCCGACTAGCGTTCACTACGAGCAGTACTTC. Encoded protein: CASSSLFPTSVHYEQYF.

Points on this clonotype: One end of the junction fails to match germline, which may point to a read error. The chain couples TRBV19 to TRBJ2-1; no clear D. Germline-derived CDR1 and CDR2 are LNHDA and SQIVND (reference sequence). The CDR3 contains 16 residues. The DNA for the CDR3 is TGTGCCGGTAGTATAGATCCTCAGCCCTCCTACAATGAGCAGTTCTTC. Its translation is CAGSIDPQPSYNEQFF.

This clonotype was detected a few times. This sequence joins TRBV7-8 and TRBJ2-5; the D call may be TRBD1 or TRBD2 (5 bases each). This CDR3 comprises 15 residues. In germline, CDR1 is SGHVS, CDR2 FQNEAQ. The ends were cut back, 3 bases at V and 4 bases at J, with 15 bases in the middle. The DNA for the CDR3 is TGTGCCAGCAGCTTGAGAGGGGAGTTAGGAGAGACCCAGTACTTC. Translation: CASSLRGELGETQYF.

This clonotype was picked up a small number of times. The chain has TRBV24-1 and TRBJ1-2; 12 nucleotides align to TRBD1. Unmatched junction bases numbered 6, after V lost 3 bases and J lost 5 bases. This CDR3 contains 16 residues. The germline CDR1 and CDR2 sequences are KGHDR and SFDVKD. CDR3 in amino acids: CATSDGGDRGLYGYTF. The CDR3, as DNA: TGTGCCACCAGTGATGGCGGGGACAGGGGGCTATATGGCTACACCTTC.

The genes are TRBV7-3 and TRBJ2-4; 10 nucleotides line up with TRBD2. The J call may be faulty, since TRBJ2-7 better matches the DNA end. The CDR3 totals 14 residues. Germline V gene data show CDR1 as SGHTA and CDR2 as FQGTGA. The CDR3 DNA is TGTGCCAGCAGTGGTAGCGGGGGGCCTGACGAGCAGTACTTC. Amino acids: CASSGSGGPDEQYF.

This clonotype came up a few times. This sequence joins TRBV6-6 and TRBJ1-5, with 8 bases fitting TRBD1. Germline assignment: CDR1 MNHNY and CDR2 SVGAGI (reference sequence). The CDR3 is made up of 14 amino acids. The V and J ends lost 4 bases and 7 bases, in that order; junction bases with no gene match: 6. The CDR3 nucleotides read TGTGCCAGCAGTTCGACAGGGGTAGTCCAGCCCCAGCATTTT. It encodes CASSSTGVVQPQHF.

This rearrangement joins TRBV5-1 to TRBJ2-1; 14 nucleotides match TRBD2. The CDR3 consists of 15 residues. Looked up from germline, CDR1 is SGHRS and CDR2 is YFSETQ. J gave up 6 bases and V 4 bases, and 3 bases lay outside the gene matches. CDR3 DNA: TGCGCCAGCAGCAAGGGGACTAGCGGGGGCAATGAGCAGTTCTTC. It translates to CASSKGTSGGNEQFF.

J is TRBJ2-3 and V is TRBV7-2, with 7 bases aligning to TRBD1. The CDR3 extends over 14 amino acids. The germline V gene has CDR1 SGHTA and CDR2 FQGNSA. The junction had 5 bases not matched to a gene; V was cut back by 2 bases and J by 6 bases. Here the CDR3 reads CASSLRGHQDTQYF. CDR3 nucleotide sequence: TGTGCCAGCAGCTTAAGGGGGCATCAGGATACGCAGTATTTT.